The clone carrying this TCR beta chain was observed a handful of times. The CDR3 contains 15 residues. In germline, CDR1 is SEHNR, CDR2 FQNEAQ (reference sequence). V lost 5 bases and J 8 bases, leaving 18 bases between the germline ends. These data come from a study of blood T cell repertoires in COVID-19. The assay was immunoSEQ multiplex PCR, and TCRdb's table has in-frame clones only and misses some. This sample has under 200,000 clones; over 75% occur once, and the top ten carry around 9.5%. The source of this sequence is a woman of 80 years or more with acute or convalescent COVID-19. The source material was peripheral blood. This chain connects TRBV7-9 to TRBJ2-2, with D possibly being TRBD2 (5 bases). The CDR3 DNA follows: TGTGCCAGCAGCGCTGGAGCGGTTTCCCAAGGGGAGCTGTTTTTT. Translating gives CASSAGAVSQGELFF. The complete variable domain, with remaining parts taken from reference TRBV7-9 and TRBJ2-2, reads DTGVSQNPRHKITKRGQNVTFRCDPISEHNRLYWYRQTLGQGPEFLTYFQNEAQLEKSRLLSDRFSAERPKGSFSTLEIQRTEQGDSAMYLCASSAGAVSQGELFFGEGSRLTVL.